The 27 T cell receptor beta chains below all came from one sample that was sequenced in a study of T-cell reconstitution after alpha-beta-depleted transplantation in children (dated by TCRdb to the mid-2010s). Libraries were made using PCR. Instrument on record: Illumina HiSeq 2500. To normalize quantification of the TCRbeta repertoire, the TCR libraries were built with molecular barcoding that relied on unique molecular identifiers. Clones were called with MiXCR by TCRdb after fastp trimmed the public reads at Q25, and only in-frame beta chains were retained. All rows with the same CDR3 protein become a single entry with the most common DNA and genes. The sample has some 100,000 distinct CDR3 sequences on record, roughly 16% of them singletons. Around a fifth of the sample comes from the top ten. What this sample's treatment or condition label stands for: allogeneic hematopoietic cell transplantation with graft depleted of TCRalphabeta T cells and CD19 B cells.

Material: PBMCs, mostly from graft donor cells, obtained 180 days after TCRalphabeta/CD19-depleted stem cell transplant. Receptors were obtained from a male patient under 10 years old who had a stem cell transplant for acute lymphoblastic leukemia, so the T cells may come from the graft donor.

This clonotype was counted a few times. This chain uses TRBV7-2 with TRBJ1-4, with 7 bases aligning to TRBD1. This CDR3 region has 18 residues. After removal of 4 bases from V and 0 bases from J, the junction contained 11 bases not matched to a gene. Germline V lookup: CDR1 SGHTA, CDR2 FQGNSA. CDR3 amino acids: CASSSKPGQPSTNEKLFF. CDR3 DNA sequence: TGTGCCAGCAGCTCCAAGCCGGGACAGCCCTCAACTAATGAAAAACTGTTTTTT.

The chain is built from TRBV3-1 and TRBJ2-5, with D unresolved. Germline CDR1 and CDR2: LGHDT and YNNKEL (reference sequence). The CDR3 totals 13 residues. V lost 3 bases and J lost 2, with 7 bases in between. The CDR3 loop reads CASSQISQETQYF. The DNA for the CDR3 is TGTGCCAGCAGCCAGATTTCACAAGAGACCCAGTACTTC.

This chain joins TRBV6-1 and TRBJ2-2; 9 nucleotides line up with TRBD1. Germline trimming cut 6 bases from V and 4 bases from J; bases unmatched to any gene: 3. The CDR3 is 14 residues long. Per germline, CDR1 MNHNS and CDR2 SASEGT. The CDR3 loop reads CASRAQGATGELFF. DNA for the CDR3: TGTGCCAGCAGGGCACAGGGGGCCACCGGGGAGCTGTTTTTT.

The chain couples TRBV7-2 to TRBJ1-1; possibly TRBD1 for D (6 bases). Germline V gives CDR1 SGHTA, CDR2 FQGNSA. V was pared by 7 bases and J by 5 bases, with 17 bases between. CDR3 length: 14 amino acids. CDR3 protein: CASKRGDIATEAFF. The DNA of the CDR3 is TGTGCCAGCAAAAGGGGGGACATAGCGACTGAAGCTTTCTTT.

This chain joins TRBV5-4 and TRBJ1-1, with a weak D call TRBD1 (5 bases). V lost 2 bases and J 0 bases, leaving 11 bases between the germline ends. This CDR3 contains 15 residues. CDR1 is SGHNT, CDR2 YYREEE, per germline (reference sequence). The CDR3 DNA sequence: TGTGCCAGCAGCTTTATAGGGGTGCTGAACACTGAAGCTTTCTTT. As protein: CASSFIGVLNTEAFF.

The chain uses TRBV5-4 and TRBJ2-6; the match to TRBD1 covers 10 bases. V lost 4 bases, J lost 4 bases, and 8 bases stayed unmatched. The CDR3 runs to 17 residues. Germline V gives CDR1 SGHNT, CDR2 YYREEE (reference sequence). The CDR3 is CASSPGQGLSGANVLTF. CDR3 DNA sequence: TGTGCCAGCAGCCCGGGACAGGGGTTGTCCGGGGCCAACGTCCTGACTTTC.

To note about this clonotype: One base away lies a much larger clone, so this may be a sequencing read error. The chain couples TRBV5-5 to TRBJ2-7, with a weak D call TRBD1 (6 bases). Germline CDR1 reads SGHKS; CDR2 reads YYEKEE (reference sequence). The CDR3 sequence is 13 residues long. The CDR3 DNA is TGTGCCTGCAGCTTAGGGGGAGCCTACGAGCAGTACTTC. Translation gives CACSLGGAYEQYF.

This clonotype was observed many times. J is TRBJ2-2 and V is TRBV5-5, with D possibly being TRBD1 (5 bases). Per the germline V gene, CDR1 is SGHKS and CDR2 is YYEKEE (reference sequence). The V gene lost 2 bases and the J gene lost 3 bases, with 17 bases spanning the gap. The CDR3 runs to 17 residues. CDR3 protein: CASSFYRTRYDTGELFF. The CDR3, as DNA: TGTGCCAGCAGCTTTTACAGGACAAGATACGACACCGGGGAGCTGTTTTTT.

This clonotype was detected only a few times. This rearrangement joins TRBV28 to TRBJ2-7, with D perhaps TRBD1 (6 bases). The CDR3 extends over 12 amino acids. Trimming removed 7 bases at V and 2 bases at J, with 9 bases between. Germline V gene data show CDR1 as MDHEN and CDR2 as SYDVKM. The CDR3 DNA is TGTGCCAGCAAACAGGGCCCCTACGAGCAGTACTTC. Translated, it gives CASKQGPYEQYF.

CDR3: CASSLVAGGPDEQFF. Written as DNA, the CDR3 is TGCGCCAGCAGCTTAGTGGCGGGGGGGCCGGATGAGCAGTTCTTC. The chain recombines TRBV5-1 with TRBJ2-1; 9 nucleotides line up with TRBD2. Germline assignment: CDR1 SGHRS and CDR2 YFSETQ. CDR3 length: 15 amino acids. The J segment lost 8 bases and the V segment lost 2 bases, leaving 8 bases of the junction unmatched.

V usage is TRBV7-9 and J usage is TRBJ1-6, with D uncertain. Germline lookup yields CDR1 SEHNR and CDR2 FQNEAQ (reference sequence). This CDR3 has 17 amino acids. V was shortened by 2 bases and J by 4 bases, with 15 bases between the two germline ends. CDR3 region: CASSLLAEFSYNSPLHF. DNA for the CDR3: TGTGCCAGCAGCTTACTTGCGGAATTCTCTTATAATTCACCCCTCCACTTT.

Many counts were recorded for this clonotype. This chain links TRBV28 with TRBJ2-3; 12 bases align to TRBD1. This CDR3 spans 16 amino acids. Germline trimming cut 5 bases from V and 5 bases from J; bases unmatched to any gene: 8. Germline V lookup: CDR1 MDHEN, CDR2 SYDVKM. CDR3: CASSPPGQGARDTQYF. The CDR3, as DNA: TGTGCCAGCAGTCCACCGGGACAGGGGGCGCGAGATACGCAGTATTTT.

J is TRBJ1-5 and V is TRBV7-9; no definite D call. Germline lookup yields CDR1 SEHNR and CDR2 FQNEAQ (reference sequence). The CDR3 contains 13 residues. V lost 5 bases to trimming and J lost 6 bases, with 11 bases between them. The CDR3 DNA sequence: TGTGCCAGCAGCGACTACCTGGGTCAGCCCCAGCATTTT. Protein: CASSDYLGQPQHF.

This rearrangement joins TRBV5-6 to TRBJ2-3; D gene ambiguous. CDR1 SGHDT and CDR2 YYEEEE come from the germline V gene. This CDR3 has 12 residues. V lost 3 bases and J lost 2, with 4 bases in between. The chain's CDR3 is CASSSDTDTQYF. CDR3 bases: TGTGCCAGCAGCTCCGACACAGATACGCAGTATTTT. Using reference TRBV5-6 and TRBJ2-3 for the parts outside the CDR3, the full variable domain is DAGVTQSPTHLIKTRGQQVTLRCSPKSGHDTVSWYQQALGQGPQFIFQYYEEEERQRGNFPDRFSGHQFPNYSSELNVNALLLGDSALYLCASSSDTDTQYFGPGTRLTVL.

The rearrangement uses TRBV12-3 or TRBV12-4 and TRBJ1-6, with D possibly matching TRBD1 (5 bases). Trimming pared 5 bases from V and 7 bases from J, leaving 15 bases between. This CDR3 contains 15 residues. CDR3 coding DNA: TGTGCCAGCAGTCCCGCGGGACGGGGGAATTCACCCCTCCACTTT. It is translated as CASSPAGRGNSPLHF.

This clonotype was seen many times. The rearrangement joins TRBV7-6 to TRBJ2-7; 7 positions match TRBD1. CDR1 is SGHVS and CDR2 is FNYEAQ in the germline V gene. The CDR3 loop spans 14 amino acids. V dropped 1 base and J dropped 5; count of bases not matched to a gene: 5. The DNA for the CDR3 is TGTGCCAGCAGCTTAGTTACAGGGGCCCACGAGCAGTACTTC. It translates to CASSLVTGAHEQYF.

CDR3 DNA: TGCGCCAGCAGCTTGGATGGGGGATCCGGGGAGCTGTTTTTT. It is translated as CASSLDGGSGELFF. The chain uses TRBV5-1 and TRBJ2-2; tentatively, D is TRBD1 or TRBD2 (5 bases each). Germline V gene lookup returns CDR1 SGHRS and CDR2 YFSETQ. The CDR3 has 14 residues. V was shortened by 0 bases and J by 6 bases, with 9 bases between the two germline ends.

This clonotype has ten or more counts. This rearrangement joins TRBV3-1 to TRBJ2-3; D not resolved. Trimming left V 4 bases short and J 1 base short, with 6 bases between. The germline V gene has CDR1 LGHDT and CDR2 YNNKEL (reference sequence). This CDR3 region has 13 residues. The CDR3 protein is CASSPQGTDTQYF. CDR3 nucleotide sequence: TGTGCCAGCAGCCCCCAGGGCACAGATACGCAGTATTTT.

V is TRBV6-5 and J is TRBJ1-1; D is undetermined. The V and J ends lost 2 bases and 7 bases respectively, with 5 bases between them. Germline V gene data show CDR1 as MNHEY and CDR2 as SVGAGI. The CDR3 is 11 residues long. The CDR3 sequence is CASSYGYEAFF. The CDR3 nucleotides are TGTGCCAGCAGTTACGGGTATGAAGCTTTCTTT.

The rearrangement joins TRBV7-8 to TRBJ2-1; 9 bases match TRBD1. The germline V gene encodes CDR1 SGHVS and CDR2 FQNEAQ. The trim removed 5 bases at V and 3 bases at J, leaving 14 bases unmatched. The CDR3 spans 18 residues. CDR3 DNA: TGTGCCAGCAGCCCCCGCTTCCGGGACAGGGTCGGCTACAATGAGCAGTTCTTC. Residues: CASSPRFRDRVGYNEQFF. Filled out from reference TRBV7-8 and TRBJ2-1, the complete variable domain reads GAGVSQSPRYKVAKRGQDVALRCDPISGHVSLFWYQQALGQGPEFLTYFQNEAQLDKSGLPSDRFFAERPEGSVSTLKIQRTQQEDSAVYLCASSPRFRDRVGYNEQFFGPGTRLTVL.

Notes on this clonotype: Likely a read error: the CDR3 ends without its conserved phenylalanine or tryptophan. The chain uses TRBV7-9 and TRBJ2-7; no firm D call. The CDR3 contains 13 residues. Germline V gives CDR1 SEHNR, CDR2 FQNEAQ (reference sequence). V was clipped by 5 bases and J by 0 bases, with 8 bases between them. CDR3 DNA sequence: TGTGCCAGCAGCCTGACAACCTCCTACGAGCAGTACTAC. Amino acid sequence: CASSLTTSYEQYY.

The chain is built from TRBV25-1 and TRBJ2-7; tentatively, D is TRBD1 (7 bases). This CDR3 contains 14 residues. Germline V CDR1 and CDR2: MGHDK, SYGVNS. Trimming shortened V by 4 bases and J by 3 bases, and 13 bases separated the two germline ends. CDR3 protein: CASSASAGGYEQYF. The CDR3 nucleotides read TGTGCCAGCAGTGCTAGCGCAGGGGGCTACGAGCAGTACTTC.

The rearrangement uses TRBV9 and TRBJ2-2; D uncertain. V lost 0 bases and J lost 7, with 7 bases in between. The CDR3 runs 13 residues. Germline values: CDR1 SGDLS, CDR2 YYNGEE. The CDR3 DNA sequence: TGTGCCAGCAGCGTAGTGGGCTACGGGGAGCTGTTTTTT. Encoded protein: CASSVVGYGELFF.

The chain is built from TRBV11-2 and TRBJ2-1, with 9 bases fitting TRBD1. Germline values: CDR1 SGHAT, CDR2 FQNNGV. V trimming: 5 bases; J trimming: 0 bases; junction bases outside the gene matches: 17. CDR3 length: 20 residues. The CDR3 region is CASSQYRDRVRGSSYNEQFF. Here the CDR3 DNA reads TGTGCCAGCAGCCAATATCGGGACAGGGTAAGAGGGAGCTCCTACAATGAGCAGTTCTTC. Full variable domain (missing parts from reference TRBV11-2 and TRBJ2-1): EAGVAQSPRYKIIEKRQSVAFWCNPISGHATLYWYQQILGQGPKLLIQFQNNGVVDDSQLPKDRFSAERLKGVDSTLKIQPAKLEDSAVYLCASSQYRDRVRGSSYNEQFFGPGTRLTVL.

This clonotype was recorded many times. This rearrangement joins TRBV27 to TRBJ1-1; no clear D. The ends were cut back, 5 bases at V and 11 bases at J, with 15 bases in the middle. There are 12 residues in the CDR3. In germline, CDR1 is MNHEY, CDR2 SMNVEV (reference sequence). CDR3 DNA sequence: TGTGCCAGCAGTGCCCGGGAAGGGAGGGCTTTCTTT. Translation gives CASSAREGRAFF.

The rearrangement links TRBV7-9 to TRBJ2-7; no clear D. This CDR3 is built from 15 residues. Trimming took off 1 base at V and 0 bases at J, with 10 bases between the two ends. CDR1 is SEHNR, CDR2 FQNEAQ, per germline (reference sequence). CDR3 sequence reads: CASSLGSKSSYEQYF. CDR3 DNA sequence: TGTGCCAGCAGCTTAGGCTCAAAAAGCTCCTACGAGCAGTACTTC.

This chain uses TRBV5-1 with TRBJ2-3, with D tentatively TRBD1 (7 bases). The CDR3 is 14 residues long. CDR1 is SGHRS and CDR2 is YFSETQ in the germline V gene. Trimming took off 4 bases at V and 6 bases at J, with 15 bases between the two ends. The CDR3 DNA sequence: TGCGCCAGCAGCGGAGGGACAGTAGGGGATACGCAGTATTTT. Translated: CASSGGTVGDTQYF.